One sample yielded the 29 T cell receptor beta chains listed below, sequenced in a study of T-cell reconstitution after alpha-beta-depleted transplantation in children. The TCRbeta library incorporated unique molecular identifiers. TCRdb reprocessed the PCR reads via MiXCR and lists one record per CDR3 protein. The sample shows about 610,000 distinct CDR3 sequences, 10% of them seen only once. The sample in question was PBMCs from the stem cell graft donor, obtained from the stem cell graft. These receptors originate from a human donor who donated a stem cell graft to a child with acute myeloid leukemia.

This chain connects TRBV3-1 to TRBJ2-5; D possibly corresponds to TRBD2 (5 bases). In germline, CDR1 is LGHDT, CDR2 YNNKEL (reference sequence). The V end was cut by 4 bases, the J end by 2 bases, with 11 bases between. This CDR3 comprises 14 residues. The CDR3, as DNA: TGTGCCAGCAGCCTCATAGCGTTGCAAGAGACCCAGTACTTC. Amino acids: CASSLIALQETQYF.

Only one count was recorded for this clonotype. The chain carries TRBV20-1 and TRBJ2-7; no firm D call. The germline gives CDR1 DFQATT, CDR2 SNEGSKA (reference sequence). V dropped 4 bases and J dropped 0 bases, with 19 bases sitting between them. The CDR3 spans 16 residues. The CDR3 reads CSAKDRAGYNSYEQYF. CDR3 nucleotides: TGCAGTGCTAAAGATCGAGCCGGATACAACTCCTACGAGCAGTACTTC.

V gene TRBV15 combines with J gene TRBJ2-3, with 10 bases aligning to TRBD2. The CDR3 has 16 residues. In germline, CDR1 is LNHNV, CDR2 YYDKDF (reference sequence). Trimming removed 5 bases from V and 3 bases from J; junction bases left unmatched: 8. The CDR3 sequence: CATSVSPSGSTDTQYF. CDR3 bases: TGTGCCACCAGCGTCAGCCCTAGCGGGAGTACAGATACGCAGTATTTT.

The rearrangement joins TRBV27 to TRBJ2-1; tentative D call: TRBD2 (6 bases). In germline, CDR1 is MNHEY, CDR2 SMNVEV (reference sequence). The CDR3 consists of 14 residues. V shed 5 bases and J shed 4 bases, with 12 bases lying between them. The CDR3 region is CASSKAGNYNEQFF. CDR3 bases: TGTGCCAGCAGTAAGGCGGGGAATTACAATGAGCAGTTCTTC.

This chain connects TRBV24-1 to TRBJ2-1, with TRBD2 matching over 11 bases. J gave up 4 bases and V 2 bases, and 9 bases lay outside the gene matches. There are 18 residues in the CDR3. Germline lookup yields CDR1 KGHDR and CDR2 SFDVKD. The CDR3: CATSDSSLLAGAYNEQFF. DNA for the CDR3: TGTGCCACCAGTGATTCTAGCTTACTAGCGGGAGCGTACAATGAGCAGTTCTTC.

As DNA, the CDR3 is TGTGCCACCAGCAACCCGACTAGCGGGAAAGATACGCAGTATTTT. It translates to CATSNPTSGKDTQYF. This rearrangement joins TRBV15 to TRBJ2-3, with 11 bases that match TRBD2. In germline, CDR1 is LNHNV, CDR2 YYDKDF (reference sequence). There are 15 residues in the CDR3. J lost 5 bases, V lost 4 bases, and 5 bases had no gene match.

This clonotype has only a few counts. The V and J genes are TRBV4-3 and TRBJ2-7; D perhaps matches TRBD2 (6 bases). The CDR3 totals 15 residues. V shed 0 bases and J shed 7 bases, with 16 bases lying between them. Germline lookup yields CDR1 LGHNA and CDR2 YSLEER. The CDR3, as DNA: TGCGCCAGCAGCCAAGATCGGGCAGTTGGGGGGGAGCAGTACTTC. It translates to CASSQDRAVGGEQYF.

The chain links TRBV7-2 to TRBJ2-7, with 8 positions matching TRBD1. The CDR3 runs 16 residues. V gave up 5 bases and J gave up 3 bases; unmatched junction bases: 12. Germline assignment: CDR1 SGHTA and CDR2 FQGNSA. CDR3 residues: CASSTGGRTGHYEQYF. The CDR3 DNA sequence: TGTGCCAGCAGCACTGGGGGGCGGACAGGGCACTACGAGCAGTACTTC.

V gene TRBV5-5 combines with J gene TRBJ2-7, with D perhaps TRBD1 (6 bases). CDR3 length: 15 amino acids. The ends were cut back, 4 bases at V and 3 bases at J, with 17 bases in the middle. Germline loops: CDR1 SGHKS, CDR2 YYEKEE (reference sequence). CDR3 region: CASSRVDSGDYEQYF. The DNA of the CDR3 is TGTGCCAGCAGCCGAGTAGACTCAGGGGACTACGAGCAGTACTTC.

This clonotype was counted only a few times. The chain is built from TRBV7-2 and TRBJ2-3; D is unresolved. The CDR3 length is 14 residues. V was clipped by 5 bases and J by 4 bases, with 13 bases between them. CDR1 and CDR2 (germline): SGHTA, FQGNSA. CDR3 amino acids: CASSQAGLSDTQYF. DNA for the CDR3: TGTGCCAGCAGCCAAGCCGGGCTCTCAGATACGCAGTATTTT.

The genes are TRBV27 and TRBJ2-1, with 8 bases fitting TRBD2. Germline CDR1 and CDR2: MNHEY and SMNVEV (reference sequence). The CDR3 covers 16 residues. J gave up 6 bases and V 6 bases, and 13 bases lay outside the gene matches. The CDR3 reads CASSRRREVLGNEQFF. The CDR3 DNA reads as TGTGCCAGCAGCCGACGGCGGGAGGTACTTGGCAATGAGCAGTTCTTC.

This sequence joins TRBV18 and TRBJ2-5, with 10 bases aligning to TRBD1. Germline V gene sequence: CDR1 KGHSH, CDR2 LQKENI. The CDR3 is made up of 16 amino acids. J gave up 5 bases and V 3 bases, and 9 bases lay outside the gene matches. DNA for the CDR3: TGTGCCAGCTCACCTTCCATGCCGGGACAGGGGGAGACCCAGTACTTC. Translating gives CASSPSMPGQGETQYF.

This clonotype was seen at least ten times. V gene TRBV12-3 or TRBV12-4 combines with J gene TRBJ2-1; D tentatively fits TRBD1 or TRBD2 (5 bases each). V lost 5 bases and J 10 bases, leaving 15 bases between the germline ends. The CDR3 is 13 amino acids. The CDR3 spells CASSPGPRREQFF. The CDR3 DNA sequence: TGTGCCAGCAGTCCAGGGCCGAGGAGGGAGCAGTTCTTC.

This clonotype was counted only a few times. The chain is built from TRBV24-1 and TRBJ2-2; TRBD2 might be the D (5 bases). The germline V and J ends were trimmed by 7 bases and 5 bases, with 10 bases remaining between them. Germline-derived CDR1 and CDR2 are KGHDR and SFDVKD. CDR3 length: 13 residues. This CDR3 reads CATRASPTGELFF. In DNA form, the CDR3 reads TGTGCCACCAGGGCTAGCCCTACCGGGGAGCTGTTTTTT.

This clonotype was observed a few times. This chain connects TRBV7-2 to TRBJ2-7; TRBD1 or TRBD2 may be the D gene (5 bases each). CDR1 is SGHTA, CDR2 FQGNSA, per germline. The CDR3 has 13 amino acids. The ends were cut back, 5 bases at V and 7 bases at J, with 15 bases in the middle. This CDR3 reads CASSLYNGGEQYF. For the CDR3, the DNA is TGTGCCAGCAGCCTTTATAATGGGGGTGAGCAGTACTTC.

This clonotype was found a few times. This rearrangement joins TRBV5-1 to TRBJ1-4; D may be TRBD1 (6 bases). The CDR3 is 15 residues long. V lost 0 bases and J lost 5, with 11 bases in between. Germline lookup yields CDR1 SGHRS and CDR2 YFSETQ. For the CDR3, the DNA is TGCGCCAGCAGCTTGGCACAGGGTTTAAATGAAAAACTGTTTTTT. This translates into CASSLAQGLNEKLFF.

This clonotype was detected many times. The chain is built from TRBV20-1 and TRBJ1-1, with a tentative D call TRBD1 (5 bases). Germline loops: CDR1 DFQATT, CDR2 SNEGSKA (reference sequence). V was trimmed by 1 base and J by 5 bases, leaving 17 bases between them. This CDR3 is 15 amino acids long. The CDR3 DNA reads TGCAGTGCTAGAGCCAGGGCGCTGGTGGTAACTGAAGCTTTCTTT. Protein product: CSARARALVVTEAFF.

This clonotype was found a few times. The chain employs TRBV6-2 or TRBV6-3 and TRBJ2-1; possibly TRBD1 for D (5 bases). The CDR3 consists of 14 residues. V lost 7 bases, J lost 0 bases, and 10 bases lay in between. Germline lookup yields CDR1 MNHEY and CDR2 SVGEGT. CDR3: CASNQGSSYNEQFF. The CDR3 bases are TGTGCCAGCAACCAGGGAAGCTCCTACAATGAGCAGTTCTTC.

At least ten counts were recorded for this clonotype. J is TRBJ2-5 and V is TRBV7-2; weak D call: TRBD2 (7 bases). The CDR3 is 14 residues long. Germline values: CDR1 SGHTA, CDR2 FQGNSA. Trimming took off 5 bases at V and 4 bases at J, with 14 bases between the two ends. DNA of the CDR3: TGTGCCAGCAGCCACAGGGAGGGGCGAGAGACCCAGTACTTC. Its translation is CASSHREGRETQYF.

This clonotype showed up just a few times. J is TRBJ1-5 and V is TRBV4-2, with D perhaps matching TRBD1 (6 bases). Per the germline V gene, CDR1 is LGHNA and CDR2 is YNFKEQ. Trimming took 1 base from V and 5 from J, leaving 9 bases between them. This CDR3 has 14 amino acids. Here the CDR3 reads CASSQGAGDQPQHF. The CDR3 region has the DNA TGTGCCAGCAGCCAAGGGGCAGGGGATCAGCCCCAGCATTTT.

This clonotype was detected a few times. The chain joins TRBV24-1 to TRBJ2-2; D may be TRBD1 (6 bases). Germline V gives CDR1 KGHDR, CDR2 SFDVKD. V dropped 4 bases and J dropped 0 bases, with 11 bases sitting between them. The CDR3 totals 16 residues. CDR3 bases: TGTGCCACCAGTGACCCGGGACAAACGAACACCGGGGAGCTGTTTTTT. Amino acid sequence: CATSDPGQTNTGELFF.

This clonotype occurred many times. This chain connects TRBV20-1 to TRBJ2-7; 9 bases match TRBD2. The trim removed 3 bases at V and 3 bases at J, leaving 6 bases unmatched. Germline CDR1 reads DFQATT; CDR2 reads SNEGSKA (reference sequence). CDR3 size: 14 residues. The CDR3 nucleotides are TGCAGTGCTAGGGGCCCTAGCGGGATCTACGAGCAGTACTTC. Its translation: CSARGPSGIYEQYF.

V gene TRBV29-1 combines with J gene TRBJ1-1; D perhaps matches TRBD1 (6 bases). The CDR3 consists of 13 residues. Between the trimmed V and J ends, which lost 5 bases and 5 bases, there was a span of 15 bases. Germline loops: CDR1 SQVTM, CDR2 ANQGSEA. For the CDR3, the DNA is TGCAGCGTTTTTGGGGGCCGGGTGACTGAAGCTTTCTTT. This encodes CSVFGGRVTEAFF.

The chain links TRBV20-1 to TRBJ2-2, with 8 nucleotides matching TRBD2. The trim removed 3 bases at V and 7 bases at J, leaving 7 bases unmatched. The CDR3 has 14 amino acids. The germline V gene has CDR1 DFQATT and CDR2 SNEGSKA (reference sequence). The CDR3 nucleotides are TGCAGTGCTAGTAGGGGACTAGTAGGCGGGGAGCTGTTTTTT. Protein sequence: CSASRGLVGGELFF.

The genes are TRBV29-1 and TRBJ1-1; a possible D gene is TRBD1 (6 bases). V was cut by 7 bases and J by 1 base, with 10 bases left in between. This CDR3 region has 12 residues. Germline V CDR1 and CDR2: SQVTM, ANQGSEA. The CDR3 is CSGVQGNTEAFF. DNA for the CDR3: TGCAGCGGGGTACAGGGGAACACTGAAGCTTTCTTT. The full variable domain, completed using reference TRBV29-1 and TRBJ1-1, is SAVISQKPSRDICQRGTSLTIQCQVDSQVTMMFWYRQQPGQSLTLIATANQGSEATYESGFVIDKFPISRPNLTFSTLTVSNMSPEDSSIYLCSGVQGNTEAFFGQGTRLTVV.

This clonotype was detected ten times or more. V usage is TRBV20-1 and J usage is TRBJ2-7, with 8 positions matching TRBD1. This CDR3 region has 12 residues. V lost 6 bases, J lost 5 bases, and 6 bases stayed unmatched. Germline V gene data show CDR1 as DFQATT and CDR2 as SNEGSKA (reference sequence). The DNA for the CDR3 is TGCAGTGCCCCACCGACAGGGGACGAGCAGTACTTC. Its translation is CSAPPTGDEQYF.

This clonotype showed up just a few times. V gene TRBV24-1 combines with J gene TRBJ2-6; either TRBD1 or TRBD2 may supply D (6 bases each). This CDR3 contains 17 residues. Germline-derived CDR1 and CDR2 are KGHDR and SFDVKD. V gave up 3 bases and J gave up 3 bases, with 14 bases separating them. The CDR3 DNA is TGTGCCACCAGTGATAATGGACGGGGGCGTGGGGCCAACGTCCTGACTTTC. This translates into CATSDNGRGRGANVLTF.

The genes are TRBV14 and TRBJ2-5, with D maybe TRBD2 (6 bases). The CDR3 sequence is 18 residues long. CDR1 is SGHDN, CDR2 FVKESK, per germline. The V gene lost 1 base and the J gene lost 6 bases, with 24 bases spanning the gap. The CDR3: CASSQGLLYDGGMQTQYF. CDR3 bases: TGTGCCAGCAGCCAAGGTCTCCTTTATGACGGCGGGATGCAGACCCAGTACTTC.

The sample holds many counts of this clonotype. The chain has TRBV3-1 and TRBJ2-1; no clear D. CDR1 is LGHDT, CDR2 YNNKEL, per germline (reference sequence). The CDR3 loop spans 14 amino acids. Trimming pared 1 base from V and 5 bases from J, leaving 9 bases between. For the CDR3, the DNA is TGTGCCAGCAGCCAAGTCGACGGAGACAATGAGCAGTTCTTC. Its protein is CASSQVDGDNEQFF.